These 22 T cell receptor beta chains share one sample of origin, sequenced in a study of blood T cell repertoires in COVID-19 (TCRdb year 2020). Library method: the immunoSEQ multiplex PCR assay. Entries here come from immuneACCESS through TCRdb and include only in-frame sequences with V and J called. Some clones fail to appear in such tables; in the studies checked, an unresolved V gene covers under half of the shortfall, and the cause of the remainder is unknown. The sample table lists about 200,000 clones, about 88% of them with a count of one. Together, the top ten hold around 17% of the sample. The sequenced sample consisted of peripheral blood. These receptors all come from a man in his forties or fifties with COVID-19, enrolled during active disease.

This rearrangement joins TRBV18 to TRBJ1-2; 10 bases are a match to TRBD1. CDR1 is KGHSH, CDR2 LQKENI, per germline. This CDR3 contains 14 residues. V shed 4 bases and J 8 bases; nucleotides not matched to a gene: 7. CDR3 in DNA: TGTGCCAGCTCACTGACCGGGACAGGGGACGGCTACACCTTC. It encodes CASSLTGTGDGYTF.

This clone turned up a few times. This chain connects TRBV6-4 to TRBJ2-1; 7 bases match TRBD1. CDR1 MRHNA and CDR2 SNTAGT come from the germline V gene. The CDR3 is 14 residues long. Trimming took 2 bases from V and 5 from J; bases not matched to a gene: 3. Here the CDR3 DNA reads TGTGCCAGCAGTGACGGGACAGATAACAATGAGCAGTTCTTC. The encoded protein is CASSDGTDNNEQFF.

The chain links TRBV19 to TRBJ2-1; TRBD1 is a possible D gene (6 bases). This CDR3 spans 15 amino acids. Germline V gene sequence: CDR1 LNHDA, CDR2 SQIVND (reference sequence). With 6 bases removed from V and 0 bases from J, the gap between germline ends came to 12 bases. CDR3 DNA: TGTGCCAGTAGCCTCCGAGGGGGCTCCTACAATGAGCAGTTCTTC. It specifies CASSLRGGSYNEQFF. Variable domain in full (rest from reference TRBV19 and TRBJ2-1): DGGITQSPKYLFRKEGQNVTLSCEQNLNHDAMYWYRQDPGQGLRLIYYSQIVNDFQKGDIAEGYSVSREKKESFPLTVTSAQKNPTAFYLCASSLRGGSYNEQFFGPGTRLTVL.

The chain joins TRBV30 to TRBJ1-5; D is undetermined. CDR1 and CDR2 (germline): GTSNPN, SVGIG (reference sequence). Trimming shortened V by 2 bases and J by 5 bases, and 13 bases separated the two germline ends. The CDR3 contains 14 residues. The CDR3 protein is CAWSSLGIDQPQHF. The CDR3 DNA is TGTGCCTGGAGTTCCCTGGGCATCGATCAGCCCCAGCATTTT.

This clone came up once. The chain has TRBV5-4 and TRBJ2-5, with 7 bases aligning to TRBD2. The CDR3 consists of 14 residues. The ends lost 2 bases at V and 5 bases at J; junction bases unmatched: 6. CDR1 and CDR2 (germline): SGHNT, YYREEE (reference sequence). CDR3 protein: CASSLATSWETQYF. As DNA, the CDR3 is TGTGCCAGCAGCTTAGCGACTAGCTGGGAGACCCAGTACTTC.

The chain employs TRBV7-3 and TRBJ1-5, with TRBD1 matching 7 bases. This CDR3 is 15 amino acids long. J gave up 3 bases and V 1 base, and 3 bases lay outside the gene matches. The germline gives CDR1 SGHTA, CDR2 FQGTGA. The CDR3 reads CASSLRDRYNQPQHF. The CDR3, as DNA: TGTGCCAGCAGCTTAAGGGACAGATACAATCAGCCCCAGCATTTT.

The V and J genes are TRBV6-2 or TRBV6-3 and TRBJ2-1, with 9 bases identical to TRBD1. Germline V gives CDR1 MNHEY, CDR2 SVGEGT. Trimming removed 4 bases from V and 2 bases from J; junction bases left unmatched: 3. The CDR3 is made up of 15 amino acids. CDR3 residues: CASSSTGGAYNEQFF. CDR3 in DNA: TGTGCCAGCAGTTCCACAGGGGGCGCCTACAATGAGCAGTTCTTC.

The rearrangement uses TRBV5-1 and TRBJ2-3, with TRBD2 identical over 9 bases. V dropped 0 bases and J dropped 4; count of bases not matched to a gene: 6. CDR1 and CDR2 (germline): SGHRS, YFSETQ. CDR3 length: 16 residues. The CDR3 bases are TGCGCCAGCAGCTTGGAGGCGGGGGGGCCAGCAGATACGCAGTATTTT. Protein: CASSLEAGGPADTQYF.

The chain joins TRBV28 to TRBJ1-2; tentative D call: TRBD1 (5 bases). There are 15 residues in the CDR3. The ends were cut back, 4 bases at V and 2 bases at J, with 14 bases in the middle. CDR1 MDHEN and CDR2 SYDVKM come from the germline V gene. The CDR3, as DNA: TGTGCCAGCAGTTCCTTCGGGGGATTGAACTATGGCTACACCTTC. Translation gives CASSSFGGLNYGYTF.

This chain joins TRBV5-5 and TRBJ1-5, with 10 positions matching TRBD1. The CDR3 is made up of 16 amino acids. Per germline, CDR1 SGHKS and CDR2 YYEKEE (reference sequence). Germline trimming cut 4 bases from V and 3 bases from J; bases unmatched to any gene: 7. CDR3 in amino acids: CASSPRTGGVNQPQHF. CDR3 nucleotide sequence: TGTGCCAGCAGCCCAAGGACAGGGGGTGTCAATCAGCCCCAGCATTTT.

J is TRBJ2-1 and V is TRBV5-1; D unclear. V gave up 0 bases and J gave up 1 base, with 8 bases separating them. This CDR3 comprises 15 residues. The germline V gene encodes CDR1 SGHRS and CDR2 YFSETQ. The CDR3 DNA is TGCGCCAGCAGCTTGGGACTGATGTCCTACAATGAGCAGTTCTTC. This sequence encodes CASSLGLMSYNEQFF. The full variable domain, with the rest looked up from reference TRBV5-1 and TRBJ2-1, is KAGVTQTPRYLIKTRGQQVTLSCSPISGHRSVSWYQQTPGQGLQFLFEYFSETQRNKGNFPGRFSGRQFSNSRSEMNVSTLELGDSALYLCASSLGLMSYNEQFFGPGTRLTVL.

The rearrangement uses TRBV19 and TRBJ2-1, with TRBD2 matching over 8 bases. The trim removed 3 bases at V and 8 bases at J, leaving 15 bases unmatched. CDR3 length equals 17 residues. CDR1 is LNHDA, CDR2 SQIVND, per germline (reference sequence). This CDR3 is CASSISPGIAGKYEQFF. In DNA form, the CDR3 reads TGTGCCAGTAGTATCTCGCCGGGAATAGCGGGAAAATATGAGCAGTTCTTC. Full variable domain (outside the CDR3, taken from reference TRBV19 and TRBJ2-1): DGGITQSPKYLFRKEGQNVTLSCEQNLNHDAMYWYRQDPGQGLRLIYYSQIVNDFQKGDIAEGYSVSREKKESFPLTVTSAQKNPTAFYLCASSISPGIAGKYEQFFGPGTRLTVL.

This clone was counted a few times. CDR3 sequence (DNA): TGCGCCAGCAGCTTCGCAGACAATGAGCAGTTCTTC. Protein product: CASSFADNEQFF. The chain joins TRBV5-1 to TRBJ2-1; D not resolved. With 2 bases removed from V and 5 bases from J, the gap between germline ends came to 5 bases. The germline CDR1 and CDR2 sequences are SGHRS and YFSETQ. The CDR3 length is 12 residues.

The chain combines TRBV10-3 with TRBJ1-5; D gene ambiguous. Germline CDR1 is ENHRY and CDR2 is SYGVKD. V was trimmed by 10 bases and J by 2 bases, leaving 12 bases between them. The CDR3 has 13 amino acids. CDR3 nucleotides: TGTGCCACGGTAGGAGAGGGCAATCAGCCCCAGCATTTT. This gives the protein CATVGEGNQPQHF.

The CDR3 DNA reads as TGCGCCAGCAGCTCCGGGACAGGGAAAAGCTCCTACAATGAGCAGTTCTTC. Amino acids: CASSSGTGKSSYNEQFF. The chain employs TRBV5-1 and TRBJ2-1, with 9 nucleotides matching TRBD1. Trimming removed 3 bases from V and 0 bases from J; junction bases left unmatched: 7. CDR1 and CDR2 from the germline V gene are SGHRS and YFSETQ. CDR3 size: 17 residues.

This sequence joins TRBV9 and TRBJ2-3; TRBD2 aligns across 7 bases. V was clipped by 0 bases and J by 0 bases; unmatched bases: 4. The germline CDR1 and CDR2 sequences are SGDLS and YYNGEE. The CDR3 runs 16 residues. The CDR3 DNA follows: TGTGCCAGCAGCGTAGCCGGACTAGTGAGCACAGATACGCAGTATTTT. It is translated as CASSVAGLVSTDTQYF.

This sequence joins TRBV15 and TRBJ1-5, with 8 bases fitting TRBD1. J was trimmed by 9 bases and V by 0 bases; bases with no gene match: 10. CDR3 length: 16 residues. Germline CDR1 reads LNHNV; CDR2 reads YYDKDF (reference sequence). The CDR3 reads CATSRDIITGGTPQHF. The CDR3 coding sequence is TGTGCCACCAGCAGAGATATCATCACAGGGGGTACGCCCCAGCATTTT.

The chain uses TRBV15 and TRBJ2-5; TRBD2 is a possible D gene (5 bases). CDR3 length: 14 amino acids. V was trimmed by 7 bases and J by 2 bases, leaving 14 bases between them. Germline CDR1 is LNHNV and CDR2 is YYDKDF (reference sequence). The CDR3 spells CATKGGRVQETQYF. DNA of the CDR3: TGTGCCACCAAGGGCGGGCGGGTTCAAGAGACCCAGTACTTC.

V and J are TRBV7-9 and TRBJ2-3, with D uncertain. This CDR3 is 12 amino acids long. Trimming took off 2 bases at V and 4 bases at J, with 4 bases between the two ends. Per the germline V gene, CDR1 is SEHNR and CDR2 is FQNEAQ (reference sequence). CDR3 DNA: TGTGCCAGCAGCTTATTAGCAGATACGCAGTATTTT. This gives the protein CASSLLADTQYF.

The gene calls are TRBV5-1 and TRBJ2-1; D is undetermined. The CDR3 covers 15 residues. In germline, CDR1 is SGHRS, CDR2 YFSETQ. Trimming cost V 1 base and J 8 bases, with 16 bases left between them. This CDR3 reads CASSLTAIKVDEQFF. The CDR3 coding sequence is TGCGCCAGCAGCTTGACCGCTATAAAAGTTGATGAGCAGTTCTTC.

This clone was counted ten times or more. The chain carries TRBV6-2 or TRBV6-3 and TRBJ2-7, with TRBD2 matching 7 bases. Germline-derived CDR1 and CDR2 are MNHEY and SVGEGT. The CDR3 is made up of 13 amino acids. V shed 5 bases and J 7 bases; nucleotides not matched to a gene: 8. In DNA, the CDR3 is TGTGCCAGCAGTACTGGGACCGGGGGGGAGCAGTACTTC. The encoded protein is CASSTGTGGEQYF.

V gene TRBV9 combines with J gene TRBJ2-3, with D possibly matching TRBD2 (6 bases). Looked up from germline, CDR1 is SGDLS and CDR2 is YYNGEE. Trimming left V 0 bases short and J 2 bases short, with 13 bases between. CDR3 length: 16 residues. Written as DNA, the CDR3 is TGTGCCAGCAGCGTAGCTACTAGCTATCCCACAGATACGCAGTATTTT. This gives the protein CASSVATSYPTDTQYF.